The rows below give T cell receptor beta chains drawn from one sample of a study of cytomegalovirus exposure and HLA in healthy donors. The data were produced by immunoSEQ multiplex PCR, yet TCRdb's version contains in-frame clones alone and is incomplete. The sample includes about 130,000 clones, 81% of them seen just once. Sequenced sample: PBMCs. The receptors come from a woman aged 40 to 50 in good health and CMV-seropositive. The CDR3 runs from the conserved cysteine through the conserved F or W. D genes are given only for firm matches. Only some rows state a clone size, as once, few, many or a class for expanded clones.

CDR3 protein | CDR3 DNA | clone size | D gene | J gene | V gene
CASSHAGQGRQPQHF | TGCGCCAGCAGCCATGCGGGACAGGGACGTCAGCCCCAGCATTTT | . | TRBD1 | TRBJ1-5 | TRBV4-1
CSVIQGASTNEKLFF | TGCAGCGTTATACAGGGGGCTAGTACTAATGAAAAACTGTTTTTT | . | TRBD1 | TRBJ1-4 | TRBV29-1
CASSLPTSGSYNEQFF | TGTGCCAGCAGCTTGCCCACTAGCGGTTCCTACAATGAGCAGTTCTTC | . | TRBD2 | TRBJ2-1 | TRBV5-4
CASSTQLSGANVLTF | TGTGCCAGTAGTACACAGCTCTCTGGGGCCAACGTCCTGACTTTC | few | . | TRBJ2-6 | TRBV19
CASLPREMNTEAFF | TGTGCCTCTCTCCCCCGAGAAATGAACACTGAAGCTTTCTTT | . | . | TRBJ1-1 | TRBV6-6
CASTTGGAGTEAFF | TGTGCCAGCACCACGGGGGGGGCAGGAACTGAAGCTTTCTTT | . | . | TRBJ1-1 | TRBV7-9
CAWSPVSGRGNEKLFF | TGTGCCTGGAGTCCGGTGTCCGGCAGGGGGAATGAAAAACTGTTTTTT | once | TRBD1 | TRBJ1-4 | TRBV30
CASSLPGHDLTYTGELFF | TGTGCCAGCAGCTTGCCGGGACACGATTTGACTTACACCGGGGAGCTGTTTTTT | . | . | TRBJ2-2 | TRBV13
CASSPGPQYF | TGTGCCAGCAGCCCAGGTCCCCAGTATTTT | few | . | TRBJ2-3 | TRBV7-9
CASSTMGTSGQETQYF | TGTGCCAGCTCTACAATGGGGACTAGCGGCCAAGAGACCCAGTACTTC | few | TRBD2 | TRBJ2-5 | TRBV18
CASSLTSGRATEQYF | TGTGCCAGCAGTTTAACGAGCGGGAGGGCGACCGAGCAGTACTTC | . | TRBD2 | TRBJ2-7 | TRBV28
CASSFGQGSEAFF | TGTGCCAGCAGCTTTGGACAGGGAAGTGAAGCTTTCTTT | . | TRBD1 | TRBJ1-1 | TRBV5-4
CASSSPGQAPYEQYF | TGCGCCAGCAGCTCGCCGGGACAGGCTCCCTACGAGCAGTACTTC | . | TRBD1 | TRBJ2-7 | TRBV5-1
CASSGGQGALVLAKNIQYF | TGTGCCAGCAGTGGGGGACAGGGTGCTTTGGTACTAGCCAAAAACATTCAGTACTTC | . | TRBD1 | TRBJ2-4 | TRBV2
CASSLGSGGTEAFF | TGTGCCAGCAGCCTCGGCTCAGGGGGAACTGAAGCTTTCTTT | . | TRBD1 | TRBJ1-1 | TRBV7-6
CASRAPGTGGATEAFF | TGTGCCAGCAGAGCTCCCGGGACAGGGGGGGCCACTGAAGCTTTCTTT | . | TRBD1 | TRBJ1-1 | TRBV28
CASATGVNNEQFF | TGTGCCAGCGCTACAGGGGTTAACAATGAGCAGTTCTTC | . | TRBD1 | TRBJ2-1 | TRBV18
CASRAGGDTQYF | TGTGCCAGCAGAGCGGGGGGGGATACGCAGTATTTT | . | TRBD2 | TRBJ2-3 | TRBV2
CASSQQVGTEAFF | TGTGCCAGCAGCCAACAGGTCGGCACTGAAGCTTTCTTT | once | . | TRBJ1-1 | TRBV6-5
CASSLPLAGGRNEQFF | TGTGCCAGCAGCTTACCCCTAGCGGGGGGGAGGAATGAGCAGTTCTTC | . | TRBD2 | TRBJ2-1 | TRBV7-9
CASSGLGTSYFF | TGTGCCAGCAGTGGCCTTGGGACTTCATACTTCTTC | . | . | TRBJ2-1 | TRBV2
CASSQTDRPEKLFF | TGCGCCAGCAGCCAGACAGATCGTCCGGAAAAACTGTTTTTT | few | . | TRBJ1-4 | TRBV10-1
CASSLAGRGGFSAEQYF | TGTGCCAGCAGCTTAGCAGGCCGGGGGGGCTTTTCTGCCGAGCAGTACTTC | . | TRBD2 | TRBJ2-7 | TRBV7-6
CAMGLAGPNEQFF | TGTGCCATGGGACTAGCGGGGCCCAATGAGCAGTTCTTC | . | TRBD2 | TRBJ2-1 | TRBV10-3